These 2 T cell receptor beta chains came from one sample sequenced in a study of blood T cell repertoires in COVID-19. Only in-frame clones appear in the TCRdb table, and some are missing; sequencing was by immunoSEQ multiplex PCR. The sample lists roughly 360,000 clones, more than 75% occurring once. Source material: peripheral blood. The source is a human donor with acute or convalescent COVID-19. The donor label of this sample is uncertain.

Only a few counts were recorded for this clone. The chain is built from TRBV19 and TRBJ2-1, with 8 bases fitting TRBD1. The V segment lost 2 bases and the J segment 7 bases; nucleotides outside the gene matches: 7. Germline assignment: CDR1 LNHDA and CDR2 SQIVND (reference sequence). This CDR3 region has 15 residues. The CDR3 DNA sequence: TGTGCCAGTAGTATACCTGGACAGGGTAGGAATGAGCAGTTCTTC. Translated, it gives CASSIPGQGRNEQFF. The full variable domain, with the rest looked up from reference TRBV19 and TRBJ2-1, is DGGITQSPKYLFRKEGQNVTLSCEQNLNHDAMYWYRQDPGQGLRLIYYSQIVNDFQKGDIAEGYSVSREKKESFPLTVTSAQKNPTAFYLCASSIPGQGRNEQFFGPGTRLTVL.

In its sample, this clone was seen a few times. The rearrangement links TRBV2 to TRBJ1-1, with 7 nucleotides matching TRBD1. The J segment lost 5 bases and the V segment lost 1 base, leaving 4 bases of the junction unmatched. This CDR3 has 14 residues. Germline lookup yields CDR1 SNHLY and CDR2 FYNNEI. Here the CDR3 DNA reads TGTGCCAGCAGTGAAGGTAGGGGGCGAACTGAAGCTTTCTTT. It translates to CASSEGRGRTEAFF.